This TCR beta chain was identified during a study of T cell changes during pregnancy in multiple sclerosis (dated by TCRdb to the late 2010s). Some background on the complete study: The study examined how the T cell repertoire changed over the course of pregnancy in women with multiple sclerosis.

This clone was picked up one time. The clone's antigen remains unknown. No much larger clone is present one base from it, and per-base qualities are unavailable. V loses 1 base at its end and J loses 0 bases; junction bases beyond the gene matches: 6. Counted from cysteine to phenylalanine, this CDR3 has 17 amino acids. The kept DNA is CDR3 alone, 51 bases in frame from the first base. The germline V gene supplies CDR1 MDHEN and CDR2 SYDVKM. Libraries were constructed by the immunoSEQ multiplex PCR assay. The clones in this table, taken by TCRdb from immuneACCESS, are in-frame only. Not every clone is retained; where verified, under half of the shortfall comes from an unresolved V gene, and the cause of the rest is unknown. This sample lists around 97,000 clones; about nine tenths were detected once. Under 0.85% of the sample rests with the top ten.

The specimen was peripheral blood, collected in the second trimester of pregnancy. The TCR comes from a female donor in good health, enrolled as a control in a pregnancy study. The chain joins TRBV28 to TRBJ1-5, with 7 bases matching TRBD1. The CDR3 has the sequence CASSLSPGQYSNQPQHF. The base sequence is TGTGCCAGCAGTTTATCCCCGGGACAGTATAGCAATCAGCCCCAGCATTTT.